This is a list of T cell receptor beta chains from one sample in a study of blood T cells in healthy people across ages. TCRdb re-analysed the 5' RACE reads in MiXCR, keeping a single row per CDR3 protein. The data hold roughly 1.9 million distinct CDR3 sequences, with about two fifths observed a single time. Input material: blood. All receptors derive from a human donor in good health. CDR3s include the opening cysteine and the closing phenylalanine or tryptophan. D genes are given only for firm matches. Where a row states a size, it is once, few, many or the class of an expanded clone; other rows omit it.

>TRBV9|TRBJ2-5|-|TRBD2
CASSVVPDPHGGEQYF
TGTGCCAGCAGCGTAGTCCCAGACCCTCATGGGGGGGAGCAGTACTTC
>TRBV7-2|TRBJ1-2|-|TRBD1
CASSPTGANGYTF
TGTGCCAGCAGCCCGACAGGGGCCAATGGCTACACCTTC
>TRBV29-1|TRBJ2-3|many|-
CSEQRGPDTQYF
TGCAGCGAGCAAAGGGGTCCAGATACGCAGTATTTT
>TRBV15|TRBJ1-2|-|TRBD1
CATSRDPGTEYGYTF
TGTGCCACCAGCAGAGATCCGGGGACAGAGTATGGCTACACCTTC
>TRBV4-1|TRBJ2-5|-|TRBD1
CASSQEKARGRGALETQYF
TGCGCCAGCAGCCAAGAGAAAGCCAGGGGGCGCGGTGCCCTGGAGACCCAGTACTTC
>TRBV29-1|TRBJ1-1|-|-
CSVGYILNTEAFF
TGCAGCGTTGGTTACATTCTGAACACTGAAGCTTTCTTT
>TRBV20-1|TRBJ2-7|-|-
CSARAVVSYEQYF
TGCAGTGCTAGAGCCGTGGTTTCCTACGAGCAGTACTTC
>TRBV5-1|TRBJ1-2|many|-
CASSLEGNYGYTF
TGTGCCAGCAGCTTAGAGGGGAACTATGGCTACACCTTC
>TRBV5-6|TRBJ1-5|-|-
CASSLGGGLGYSNQPQHF
TGTGCCAGCAGCTTGGGAGGGGGACTGGGTTATAGCAATCAGCCCCAGCATTTT
>TRBV7-9|TRBJ1-2|once|-
CASSHSVSYGYTF
TGTGCCAGCAGCCATTCGGTTAGCTATGGCTACACCTTC
>TRBV7-8|TRBJ2-1|many|-
CASSPFSVHLASYNEQFF
TGTGCCAGCAGCCCGTTCTCAGTTCACTTGGCCTCCTACAATGAGCAGTTCTTC
>TRBV4-2|TRBJ2-5|few|TRBD1
CASSRDRRMGTQYF
TGTGCCAGCAGCCGGGACAGGCGGATGGGGACCCAGTACTTC
>TRBV7-2|TRBJ1-1|-|-
CASSLTVGMNTEAFF
TGTGCCAGCAGCTTAACCGTAGGCATGAACACTGAAGCTTTCTTT
>TRBV29-1|TRBJ1-1|-|TRBD1
CSVYRGFNTEAFF
TGCAGCGTCTACAGGGGTTTCAACACTGAAGCTTTCTTT
>TRBV14|TRBJ1-2|-|-
CASSQDPAEARYGYTF
TGTGCCAGCAGCCAAGACCCCGCAGAAGCTCGCTATGGCTACACCTTC
>TRBV6-2/TRBV6-3|TRBJ1-2|-|TRBD1
CASSYSTGVYGYTF
TGTGCCAGCAGTTATTCTACAGGGGTATATGGCTACACCTTC
>TRBV30|TRBJ2-3|many|-
CAWSNGVGLTDTQYF
TGTGCCTGGAGTAACGGCGTGGGCCTCACAGATACGCAGTATTTT
>TRBV6-2/TRBV6-3|TRBJ2-5|few|TRBD2
CASSRDYLQETQYF
TGTGCCAGCAGCCGGGACTACCTTCAAGAGACCCAGTACTTC
>TRBV7-6|TRBJ1-5|-|-
CASSLSSDSFNQPQHF
TGTGCCAGCAGCTTATCCTCGGACAGCTTCAATCAGCCCCAGCATTTT
>TRBV11-2|TRBJ1-6|-|-
CASSALEPGSPLHF
TGTGCCAGCAGCGCACTCGAACCGGGTTCACCCCTCCACTTT
>TRBV20-1|TRBJ1-1|once|-
CSASYGGSTEAFF
TGCAGTGCTAGTTATGGGGGCTCCACTGAAGCTTTCTTT
>TRBV4-3|TRBJ2-3|-|TRBD2
CASSQAPSRGGADTQYF
TGCGCCAGCAGCCAAGCCCCCTCCCGGGGGGGGGCAGATACGCAGTATTTT
>TRBV7-2|TRBJ2-7|once|-
CASEDLYEQYF
TGTGCCTCAGAGGATCTGTACGAGCAGTACTTC
>TRBV6-5|TRBJ2-1|-|TRBD2
CASSYSAGGPNNEQFF
TGTGCCAGCAGTTACTCAGCGGGGGGGCCTAACAATGAGCAGTTCTTC
>TRBV20-1|TRBJ2-7|few|TRBD1
CSARGLGQGGDEQYF
TGCAGTGCTAGAGGCCTGGGACAGGGTGGCGACGAGCAGTACTTC
>TRBV10-3|TRBJ1-1|few|TRBD1
CAIIRDREGTEAFF
TGTGCCATCATCCGGGACAGGGAGGGTACTGAAGCTTTCTTT
>TRBV29-1|TRBJ1-2|-|-
CSAGEVGYGYTF
TGCAGCGCCGGTGAGGTGGGATATGGCTACACCTTC
>TRBV4-1|TRBJ2-7|-|TRBD1
CASSPRTGRSYEQYF
TGCGCCAGCAGCCCCCGGACAGGTCGTTCCTACGAGCAGTACTTC
>TRBV7-8|TRBJ2-2|-|-
CASSTSKGGLDGELFF
TGTGCCAGCAGCACGTCCAAAGGAGGATTAGACGGGGAGCTGTTTTTT
>TRBV19|TRBJ2-7|-|TRBD2
CASIDGGASGEQYF
TGTGCCAGTATCGACGGGGGGGCGTCTGGCGAGCAGTACTTC
>TRBV6-2/TRBV6-3|TRBJ2-5|-|TRBD1
CASTRTGAGETQYF
TGTGCCAGCACTAGAACAGGGGCAGGAGAGACCCAGTACTTC
>TRBV19|TRBJ1-2|few|-
CASSDLFGGYTF
TGTGCCAGTAGTGATTTATTTGGGGGCTACACCTTC
>TRBV6-1|TRBJ2-7|-|-
CASSDMSGVYEQYF
TGTGCCAGCAGTGACATGAGTGGGGTTTACGAGCAGTACTTC
>TRBV25-1|TRBJ2-1|-|-
CASSEWGQGSYNEQFF
TGTGCCAGCAGTGAATGGGGCCAGGGCTCCTACAATGAGCAGTTCTTC
>TRBV9|TRBJ2-7|few|-
CASSVATGEYEQYF
TGTGCCAGCAGCGTAGCTACAGGAGAGTACGAGCAGTACTTC
>TRBV24-1|TRBJ1-5|few|-
CATSGNTADQPQHF
TGTGCCACCAGTGGAAATACAGCGGATCAGCCCCAGCATTTT
>TRBV4-3|TRBJ2-4|many|TRBD1
CASSQDTTGTGWNIQYF
TGCGCCAGCAGCCAAGACACCACCGGGACAGGTTGGAACATTCAGTACTTC
>TRBV20-1|TRBJ2-7|few|-
CSAGERCEQYF
TGCAGTGCTGGAGAACGTTGCGAGCAGTACTTC
>TRBV20-1|TRBJ2-1|-|TRBD2
CSARFGGGREQFF
TGCAGTGCTAGATTCGGCGGGGGGCGCGAGCAGTTCTTC
>TRBV7-9|TRBJ2-4|few|-
CATDRVAKNIQYF
TGTGCCACCGACCGGGTAGCCAAAAACATTCAGTACTTC
>TRBV18|TRBJ2-1|-|-
CASSPPDGGPNNEQFF
TGTGCCAGCTCACCGCCGGATGGGGGGCCGAACAATGAGCAGTTCTTC
>TRBV5-1|TRBJ2-1|few|TRBD2
CASSAISGGYNEQFF
TGCGCCAGCAGCGCTATTAGCGGGGGGTACAATGAGCAGTTCTTC